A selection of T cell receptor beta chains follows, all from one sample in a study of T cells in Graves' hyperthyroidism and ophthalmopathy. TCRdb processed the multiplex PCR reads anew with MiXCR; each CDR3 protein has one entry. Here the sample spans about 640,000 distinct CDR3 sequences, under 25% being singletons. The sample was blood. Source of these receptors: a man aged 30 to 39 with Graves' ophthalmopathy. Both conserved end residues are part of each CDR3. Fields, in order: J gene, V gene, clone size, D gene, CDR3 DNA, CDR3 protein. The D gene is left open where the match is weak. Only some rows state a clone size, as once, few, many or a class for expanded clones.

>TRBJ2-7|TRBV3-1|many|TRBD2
TGTGCCAGCAGCCAAGAAAGAACCAGCGGGAGCTGGCGCGAGCAGTACTTC
CASSQERTSGSWREQYF
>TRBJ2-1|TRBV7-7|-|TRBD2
TGTGCTAGCAGCTCTGGACTAGCGGGAGGGCCAAGGGACAATGAGCAGTTCTTC
CASSSGLAGGPRDNEQFF
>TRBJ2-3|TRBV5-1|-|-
TGCGCCAGCAGCTGGAAGGGTGGTGGCACAGATACGCAGTATTTT
CASSWKGGGTDTQYF
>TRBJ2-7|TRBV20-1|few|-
TGCAGTGCTAGAGGTCTGGGACGTAATCTCCACGAGCAGTACTTC
CSARGLGRNLHEQYF
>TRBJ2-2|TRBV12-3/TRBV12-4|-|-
TGTGCCAGCAGGAGCTCAGCGTCCGGGGAGCTGTTTTTT
CASRSSASGELFF
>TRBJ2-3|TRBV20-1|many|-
TGCAGTGCTGGACAAACTGATACGCAGTATTTT
CSAGQTDTQYF
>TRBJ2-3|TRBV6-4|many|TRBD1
TGTGCCAGCAGTGACTCGGGACAGGGGACAGATACGCAGTATTTT
CASSDSGQGTDTQYF
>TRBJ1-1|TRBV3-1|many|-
TGTGCCAGCAGCCAACAGCAGTACACTGAAGCTTTCTTT
CASSQQQYTEAFF
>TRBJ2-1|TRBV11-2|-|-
TGTGCCAGCAGCGGAACTAGTGGCAATGAGCAGTTCTTC
CASSGTSGNEQFF
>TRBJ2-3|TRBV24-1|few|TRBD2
TGTGCCACCAGTGATAGGACTAGCGGGAGTGCAGATACGCAGTATTTT
CATSDRTSGSADTQYF
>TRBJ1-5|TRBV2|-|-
TGTGCCAGCGCCCCCCGAGGCGACTTTCCCCAGCATTTT
CASAPRGDFPQHF
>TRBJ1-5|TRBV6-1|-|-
TGTGCCAGCAGTCCCGGGGGGGGTGTGAGCAATCAGCCCCAGCATTTT
CASSPGGGVSNQPQHF
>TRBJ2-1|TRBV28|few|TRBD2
TGTGCCAGCAGCTGGGCGGTGGGAGGGTTCTCCCAGTTCTTC
CASSWAVGGFSQFF
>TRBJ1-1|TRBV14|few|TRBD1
TGTGCCAGCAGCGTGACAGGGCTCGCTGAAGCTTTCTTT
CASSVTGLAEAFF
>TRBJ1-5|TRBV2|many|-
TGTGCCAGCACGGGACAAACTAGCAATCAGCCCCAGCATTTT
CASTGQTSNQPQHF
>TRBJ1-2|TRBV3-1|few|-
TGTGCCAGCAGCCAAGAACCCACCCGCAGGGGCATTTATGGCTACACCTTC
CASSQEPTRRGIYGYTF
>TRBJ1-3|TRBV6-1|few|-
TGTGCCAGCAGTGAAGGAGCTGGAGTCTCTGGAAACACCATATATTTT
CASSEGAGVSGNTIYF
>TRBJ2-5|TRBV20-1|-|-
TGCAGTGCTAGCGTCAAACAGGGCCCCCTACAAGAGACCCAGTACTTC
CSASVKQGPLQETQYF
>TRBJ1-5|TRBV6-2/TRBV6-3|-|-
TGTGCCAGCAGTTACTCGACTGGGTTCAATCAGCCCCAGCATTTT
CASSYSTGFNQPQHF
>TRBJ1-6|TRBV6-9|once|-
TGTGCCAGCAGTTACTGGCGGGGAGGTGGGCTTAATTCACCCCTCCACTTT
CASSYWRGGGLNSPLHF
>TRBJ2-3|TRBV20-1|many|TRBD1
TGCAGTGCTAGGGGGACAGCAGGAGATACGCAGTATTTT
CSARGTAGDTQYF
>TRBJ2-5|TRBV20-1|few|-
TGCAGTGCCCCAGGGTACCAAGAGACCCAGTACTTC
CSAPGYQETQYF
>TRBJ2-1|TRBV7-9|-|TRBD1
TGTGCCAGCAGCCAGGACAGGGCCCTTCCCAATGAGCAGTTCTTC
CASSQDRALPNEQFF
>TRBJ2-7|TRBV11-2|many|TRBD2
TGTGCCAGCGGCTACGGTAGCGGGCCGTACGAGCAGTACTTC
CASGYGSGPYEQYF
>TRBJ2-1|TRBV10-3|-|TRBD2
TGTGCCATCAGCCCTAGCGGGAGGGCCGACGACAATGAGCAGTTCTTC
CAISPSGRADDNEQFF